The source of this TCR beta chain is a study of shared clonotypes between healthy human individuals. Across the study: Used for every donor were three CD4 naive, three CD4 memory, two CD8 naive and one CD8 memory plate. Findings and caveats of the study: Deeper or shallower sequencing was expected to change how clonotypes are shared among donors.

Comments on this clone: The target antigen is unknown. A much more abundant neighbour one base away suggests this may be a read error. In the same sample, other DNA sequences code for this CDR3.

The CDR3 is 12 residues long. CDR1 and CDR2 (germline): SGDLS, YYNGEE. Trimming removed 0 bases at V and 7 bases at J, with 4 bases between. Measured with immunoSEQ multiplex PCR; TCRdb has only the in-frame clones, and not every one. The data contain some 2,000,000 clones, roughly 94% of them singletons. Sequenced: naive CD4+ T cells sorted from blood. Subset described: CD45RA+ positively selected. This receptor was identified in a man aged 18 to 30 in good health. This chain joins TRBV9 and TRBJ2-2; D gene ambiguous. This chain's CDR3 is CASSVGGGELFF. CDR3 coding DNA: TGTGCCAGCAGCGTAGGGGGCGGGGAGCTGTTTTTT.